The 27 T cell receptor beta chains listed next were all sequenced from one sample in a study of blood T cell repertoires in COVID-19. Generated by immunoSEQ multiplex PCR, the TCRdb table keeps only in-frame clones and is missing some. The sample gives approximately 300,000 clones, approximately 89% of which show up once; about 8.4% is in the top ten. Sequenced sample: PBMCs or T cells enriched from blood (not recorded which). These receptor sequences come from a woman aged 25 to 39 who had recovered from COVID-19.

The chain carries TRBV4-1 and TRBJ1-1; D remains ambiguous. Between the trimmed V and J ends, which lost 3 bases and 5 bases, there was a span of 4 bases. Germline V gene sequence: CDR1 MGHRA, CDR2 YSYEKL. This CDR3 contains 11 residues. Written as DNA, the CDR3 is TGCGCCAGCAGCCACGGGACTGAAGCTTTCTTT. This sequence encodes CASSHGTEAFF.

The rearrangement uses TRBV29-1 and TRBJ1-1; 9 bases are shared with TRBD1. V lost 2 bases to trimming and J lost 5 bases; unmatched junction nucleotides: 6. Per germline, CDR1 SQVTM and CDR2 ANQGSEA. The CDR3 spans 14 residues. The CDR3 sequence is CSVEPDRGGTEAFF. The CDR3 DNA reads as TGCAGCGTTGAACCGGACAGGGGAGGGACTGAAGCTTTCTTT.

This chain connects TRBV5-1 to TRBJ1-1, with a tentative D call TRBD1 (6 bases). Trimming removed 2 bases from V and 7 bases from J, with 12 bases in between. Germline CDR1 SGHRS, CDR2 YFSETQ. The CDR3 consists of 13 residues. CDR3 in DNA: TGCGCCAGCAGCTTTTCGGGGGGCGGTGAAGCTTTCTTT. It encodes CASSFSGGGEAFF. Drawing the rest from reference TRBV5-1 and TRBJ1-1, the complete variable domain is KAGVTQTPRYLIKTRGQQVTLSCSPISGHRSVSWYQQTPGQGLQFLFEYFSETQRNKGNFPGRFSGRQFSNSRSEMNVSTLELGDSALYLCASSFSGGGEAFFGQGTRLTVV.

The chain recombines TRBV3-1 (or the pseudogene TRBV3-2) with TRBJ1-5; TRBD1 agrees at 8 bases. J gave up 0 bases and V 4 bases, and 11 bases lay outside the gene matches. CDR1 is LGHDT and CDR2 is YNNKEL in the germline V gene (reference sequence). The CDR3 runs 18 residues. This CDR3 reads CASSPQGQEIFSNQPQHF. The CDR3 DNA is TGTGCCAGCAGCCCCCAGGGACAGGAAATTTTTAGCAATCAGCCCCAGCATTTT.

This rearrangement joins TRBV4-2 to TRBJ2-2; 9 bases match TRBD2. The CDR3 is 15 amino acids. Germline values: CDR1 LGHNA, CDR2 YNFKEQ. J lost 3 bases, V lost 3 bases, and 2 bases had no gene match. The CDR3 loop reads CASSQGLADTGELFF. The CDR3 DNA reads as TGTGCCAGCAGCCAGGGACTAGCAGACACCGGGGAGCTGTTTTTT.

The chain recombines TRBV27 with TRBJ1-2; D ambiguous. The germline gives CDR1 MNHEY, CDR2 SMNVEV (reference sequence). The CDR3 runs 13 residues. V was trimmed by 5 bases and J by 1 base, leaving 8 bases between them. The CDR3 DNA reads as TGTGCCAGCAGTCGAACAGTTAACTATGGCTACACCTTC. It encodes CASSRTVNYGYTF.

V gene TRBV6-2 or TRBV6-3 combines with J gene TRBJ2-5; D might be TRBD1 (5 bases). Germline V gives CDR1 MNHEY, CDR2 SVGEGT. The CDR3 is 15 amino acids. Trimming left V 5 bases short and J 0 bases short, with 13 bases between. The CDR3 reads CASSGADSYQETQYF. CDR3 nucleotide sequence: TGTGCCAGCAGTGGGGCCGATTCGTACCAAGAGACCCAGTACTTC.

V is TRBV12-1 and J is TRBJ2-3; TRBD2 is the table's D call, not checked against the DNA. TRBV12-1 constitutes a pseudogene. This CDR3 spans 17 amino acids. CDR3 coding DNA: TGTGCCAGCAGCCCCCCCGGGACTAGCGGAATCACAGATACGCAGTATTTT. Amino acid sequence: CASSPPGTSGITDTQYF.

This chain connects TRBV7-2 to TRBJ2-5; 10 bases map to TRBD2. CDR3 length equals 18 residues. Trimming at V came to 1 base and at J to 2 bases, leaving 10 bases not matched to a gene. Germline assignment: CDR1 SGHTA and CDR2 FQGNSA. CDR3 sequence: CASSLGRLAGDAQETQYF. The CDR3 region has the DNA TGTGCCAGCAGCTTAGGTCGGCTAGCGGGAGATGCACAAGAGACCCAGTACTTC.

The chain links TRBV6-5 to TRBJ1-3; D perhaps matches TRBD1 (5 bases). The germline gives CDR1 MNHEY, CDR2 SVGAGI. The CDR3 has 14 amino acids. The CDR3 sequence is CVHRGLGSGNTIYF. The CDR3 nucleotides are TGTGTCCATCGGGGGTTGGGCTCTGGAAACACCATATATTTT.

For the CDR3, the DNA is TGTGCCAGCAGTTACTCGGCCCGTATTTTGGGCAATCAGCCCCAGCATTTT. It specifies CASSYSARILGNQPQHF. The V gene is TRBV6-2 or TRBV6-3, the J gene TRBJ1-5; no definite D call. The CDR3 consists of 17 residues. With 0 bases removed from V and 2 bases from J, the gap between germline ends came to 14 bases. Germline loops: CDR1 MNHEY, CDR2 SVGEGT.

In this sample, this clone turned up once. The chain combines TRBV14 with TRBJ1-2, with TRBD1 matching over 11 bases. Germline CDR1 reads SGHDN; CDR2 reads FVKESK. Trimming took 5 bases from V and 3 from J; bases not matched to a gene: 8. The CDR3 covers 16 residues. The CDR3 here is CASSTRTGGIDYGYTF. CDR3 coding DNA: TGTGCCAGCAGCACCCGGACAGGGGGCATTGACTATGGCTACACCTTC.

This rearrangement joins TRBV5-1 to TRBJ2-1; 10 bases agree with TRBD1. Germline trimming cut 4 bases from V and 6 bases from J; bases unmatched to any gene: 7. From germline, CDR1 is SGHRS and CDR2 YFSETQ. The CDR3 has 15 residues. The CDR3 DNA is TGCGCCAGCAGCAATGGAGGGACAGGGGTCAATGAGCAGTTCTTC. This gives the protein CASSNGGTGVNEQFF.

The rearrangement links TRBV27 to TRBJ1-6, with 7 bases identical to TRBD1. The J segment lost 8 bases and the V segment lost 7 bases, leaving 11 bases of the junction unmatched. Looked up from germline, CDR1 is MNHEY and CDR2 is SMNVEV (reference sequence). The CDR3 loop spans 15 amino acids. For the CDR3, the DNA is TGTGCCAGCACCAAAATCGAGGGGGCCGATTCACCCCTCCACTTT. Amino acids: CASTKIEGADSPLHF.

V is TRBV2 and J is TRBJ1-2; D perhaps matches TRBD1 (6 bases). There are 15 residues in the CDR3. Germline V gene lookup returns CDR1 SNHLY and CDR2 FYNNEI. The V and J ends lost 0 bases and 12 bases respectively, with 20 bases between them. CDR3 sequence: CASSEALRHRGADTF. Written as DNA, the CDR3 is TGTGCCAGCAGTGAAGCGCTTCGTCATCGGGGGGCCGACACCTTC.

J is TRBJ2-3 and V is TRBV10-3, with 11 nucleotides matching TRBD1. Unmatched junction bases numbered 12, after V lost 9 bases and J lost 4 bases. The CDR3 covers 16 residues. Germline V gene sequence: CDR1 ENHRY, CDR2 SYGVKD. In DNA, the CDR3 is TGTGCCATAACTGCCGGGACAGGGGGTATTGCAGATACGCAGTATTTT. Protein: CAITAGTGGIADTQYF.

This clone was seen just once. The rearrangement links TRBV5-1 to TRBJ2-1; 8 bases are shared with TRBD2. Germline V gene sequence: CDR1 SGHRS, CDR2 YFSETQ. The CDR3 is 14 residues long. The ends lost 1 base at V and 9 bases at J; junction bases unmatched: 6. CDR3: CASSLSSGSTEQFF. CDR3 nucleotides: TGCGCCAGCAGCTTGTCCAGCGGGAGCACTGAGCAGTTCTTC.

The genes are TRBV28 and TRBJ1-2, with TRBD1 matching 10 bases. There are 14 residues in the CDR3. The junction had 7 bases not matched to a gene; V was cut back by 4 bases and J by 8 bases. CDR1 MDHEN and CDR2 SYDVKM come from the germline V gene. The CDR3 region is CASSSPGTGDGYTF. The CDR3 DNA reads as TGTGCCAGCAGTTCCCCCGGGACAGGGGACGGCTACACCTTC.

This rearrangement joins TRBV7-3 to TRBJ1-2; possibly TRBD1 for D (5 bases). V was trimmed by 2 bases and J by 4 bases, leaving 14 bases between them. The length of the CDR3 is 15 residues. CDR1 is SGHTA, CDR2 FQGTGA, per germline. CDR3 region: CASSLLPGLPYGYTF. In DNA, the CDR3 is TGTGCCAGCAGCTTACTCCCAGGGTTACCCTATGGCTACACCTTC.

This chain uses TRBV19 with TRBJ2-7; a possible D gene is TRBD1 (5 bases). The CDR3 runs to 13 residues. In germline, CDR1 is LNHDA, CDR2 SQIVND (reference sequence). V was pared by 9 bases and J by 6 bases, with 18 bases between. The CDR3, as DNA: TGTGCCAGCTCCAGGGTTTATTCGTCCGAGCAGTACTTC. This codes for CASSRVYSSEQYF. The full variable domain, its missing parts supplied by reference TRBV19 and TRBJ2-7, is DGGITQSPKYLFRKEGQNVTLSCEQNLNHDAMYWYRQDPGQGLRLIYYSQIVNDFQKGDIAEGYSVSREKKESFPLTVTSAQKNPTAFYLCASSRVYSSEQYFGPGTRLTVT.

As DNA, the CDR3 is TGTGCCAGCAGCAGGGACTCTTGGGACATTCAGTACTTC. Its translation: CASSRDSWDIQYF. The rearrangement uses TRBV5-6 and TRBJ2-4; possible D gene TRBD2, 6 bases. Germline V gives CDR1 SGHDT, CDR2 YYEEEE. The V end lost 4 bases, the J end lost 8 bases, and 13 bases lay between the germline ends. The CDR3 contains 13 residues.

This clone was counted once. The chain combines TRBV4-1 with TRBJ1-1; the match to TRBD1 covers 8 bases. Germline values: CDR1 MGHRA, CDR2 YSYEKL. This CDR3 comprises 16 residues. With V trimmed by 0 bases and J by 8 bases, 11 bases remained unmatched. CDR3 amino acids: CASSQERRGRGMEAFF. The CDR3 DNA sequence: TGCGCCAGCAGCCAAGAACGCAGGGGGCGCGGTATGGAAGCTTTCTTT.

This clone was counted a few times. The rearrangement joins TRBV10-3 to TRBJ1-5; D is perhaps TRBD1 (6 bases). This CDR3 region has 16 residues. The V end lost 3 bases, the J end lost 3 bases, and 15 bases lay between the germline ends. Germline loops: CDR1 ENHRY, CDR2 SYGVKD. The CDR3, as DNA: TGTGCCATCAGTGATGCGGGGGGCGCGGACAATCAGCCCCAGCATTTT. Translating gives CAISDAGGADNQPQHF.

This chain joins TRBV6-6 and TRBJ1-2; D remains unclear. The ends were cut back, 5 bases at V and 8 bases at J, with 9 bases in the middle. CDR1 is MNHNY, CDR2 SVGAGI, per germline (reference sequence). The CDR3 spans 11 residues. CDR3 protein: CASSQNSGYTF. The CDR3 nucleotides read TGTGCCAGCAGTCAAAATTCGGGCTACACCTTC.

The chain combines TRBV18 with TRBJ2-3; tentatively, D is TRBD2 (6 bases). CDR3 length equals 16 residues. Germline V gene data show CDR1 as KGHSH and CDR2 as LQKENI. V was trimmed by 3 bases and J by 3 bases, leaving 16 bases between them. CDR3 nucleotides: TGTGCCAGCTCACCCCTTAGCGGTCGGGGGACAGATACGCAGTATTTT. Amino acid sequence: CASSPLSGRGTDTQYF. The full variable domain, with the rest looked up from reference TRBV18 and TRBJ2-3, is NAGVMQNPRHLVRRRGQEARLRCSPMKGHSHVYWYRQLPEEGLKFMVYLQKENIIDESGMPKERFSAEFPKEGPSILRIQQVVRGDSAAYFCASSPLSGRGTDTQYFGPGTRLTVL.

The chain links TRBV7-9 to TRBJ1-5, with 8 bases fitting TRBD1. The germline V gene encodes CDR1 SEHNR and CDR2 FQNEAQ (reference sequence). V shed 5 bases, J shed 6 bases, and the junction held 6 bases outside the gene matches. This CDR3 has 14 amino acids. The CDR3 coding sequence is TGTGCCAGCAGCGAAGGACAGGGACTTCAGCCCCAGCATTTT. As protein: CASSEGQGLQPQHF.

The chain couples TRBV11-2 to TRBJ2-7, with a weak D call TRBD2 (6 bases). Trimming cost V 5 bases and J 3 bases, with 14 bases left between them. The germline V gene encodes CDR1 SGHAT and CDR2 FQNNGV. This CDR3 spans 14 amino acids. In DNA, the CDR3 is TGTGCCAGCAGCGCAGCGGGTCTATACTACGAGCAGTACTTC. Its translation: CASSAAGLYYEQYF.